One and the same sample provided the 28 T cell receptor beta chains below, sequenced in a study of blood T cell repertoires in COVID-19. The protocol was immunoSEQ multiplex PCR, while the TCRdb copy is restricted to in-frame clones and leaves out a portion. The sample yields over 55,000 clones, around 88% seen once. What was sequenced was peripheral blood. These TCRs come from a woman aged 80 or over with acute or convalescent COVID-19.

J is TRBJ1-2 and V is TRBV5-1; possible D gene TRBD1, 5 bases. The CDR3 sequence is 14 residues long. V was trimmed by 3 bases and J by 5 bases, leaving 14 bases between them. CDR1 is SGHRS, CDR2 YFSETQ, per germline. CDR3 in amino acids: CASSWGDGLYGYTF. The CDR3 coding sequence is TGCGCCAGCAGCTGGGGGGACGGATTATATGGCTACACCTTC. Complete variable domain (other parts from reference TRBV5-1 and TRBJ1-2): KAGVTQTPRYLIKTRGQQVTLSCSPISGHRSVSWYQQTPGQGLQFLFEYFSETQRNKGNFPGRFSGRQFSNSRSEMNVSTLELGDSALYLCASSWGDGLYGYTFGSGTRLTVV.

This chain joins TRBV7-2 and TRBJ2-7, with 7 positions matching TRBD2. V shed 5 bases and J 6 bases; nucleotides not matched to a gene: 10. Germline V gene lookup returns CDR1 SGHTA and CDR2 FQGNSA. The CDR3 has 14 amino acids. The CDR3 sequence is CASSLQRGTSEQYF. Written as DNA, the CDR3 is TGTGCCAGCAGCCTGCAGCGGGGAACCAGCGAGCAGTACTTC.

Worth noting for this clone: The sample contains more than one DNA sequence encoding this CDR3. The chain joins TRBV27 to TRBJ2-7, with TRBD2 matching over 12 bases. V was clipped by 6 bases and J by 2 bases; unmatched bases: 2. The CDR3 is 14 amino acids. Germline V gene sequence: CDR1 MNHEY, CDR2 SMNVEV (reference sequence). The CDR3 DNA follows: TGTGCCAGCAGCGGACTAGCGGGGCCCTACGAGCAGTACTTC. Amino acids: CASSGLAGPYEQYF.

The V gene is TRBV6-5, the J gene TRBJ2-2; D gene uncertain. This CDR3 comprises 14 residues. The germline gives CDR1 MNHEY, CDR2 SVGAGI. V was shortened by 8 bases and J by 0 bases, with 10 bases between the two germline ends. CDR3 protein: CASVLKPNTGELFF. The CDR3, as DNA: TGTGCCAGCGTGCTCAAGCCGAACACCGGGGAGCTGTTTTTT.

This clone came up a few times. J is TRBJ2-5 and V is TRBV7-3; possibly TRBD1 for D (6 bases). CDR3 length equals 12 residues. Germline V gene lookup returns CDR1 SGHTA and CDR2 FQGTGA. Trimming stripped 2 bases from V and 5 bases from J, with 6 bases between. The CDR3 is CASSLQGETQYF. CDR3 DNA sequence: TGTGCCAGCAGCTTACAGGGGGAGACCCAGTACTTC.

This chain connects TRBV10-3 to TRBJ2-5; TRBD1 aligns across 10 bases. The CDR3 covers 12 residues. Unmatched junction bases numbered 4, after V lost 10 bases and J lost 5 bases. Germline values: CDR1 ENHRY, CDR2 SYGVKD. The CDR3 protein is CATGQGVETQYF. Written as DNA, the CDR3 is TGTGCCACCGGACAGGGGGTTGAGACCCAGTACTTC.

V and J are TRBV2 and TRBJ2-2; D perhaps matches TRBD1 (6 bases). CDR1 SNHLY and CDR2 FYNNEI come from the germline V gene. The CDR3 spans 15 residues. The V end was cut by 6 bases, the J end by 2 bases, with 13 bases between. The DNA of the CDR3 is TGTGCCAGCAGGGGACAAGGGATTAACACCGGGGAGCTGTTTTTT. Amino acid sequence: CASRGQGINTGELFF.

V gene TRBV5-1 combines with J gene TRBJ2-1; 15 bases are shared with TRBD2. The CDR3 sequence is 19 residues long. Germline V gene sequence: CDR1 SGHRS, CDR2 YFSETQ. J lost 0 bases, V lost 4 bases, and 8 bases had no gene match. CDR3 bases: TGCGCCAGCAGCCAGGGACTAGCGGGGGGCGGTATCTCCTACAATGAGCAGTTCTTC. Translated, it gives CASSQGLAGGGISYNEQFF.

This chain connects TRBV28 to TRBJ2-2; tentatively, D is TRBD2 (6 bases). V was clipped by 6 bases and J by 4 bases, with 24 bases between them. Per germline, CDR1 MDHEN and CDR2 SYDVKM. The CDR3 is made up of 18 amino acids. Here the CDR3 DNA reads TGTGCCAGCAGCCAGCTCTCATCCCCCGGGGGTACCACCGGGGAGCTGTTTTTT. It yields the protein CASSQLSSPGGTTGELFF. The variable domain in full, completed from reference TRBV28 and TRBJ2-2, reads DVKVTQSSRYLVKRTGEKVFLECVQDMDHENMFWYRQDPGLGLRLIYFSYDVKMKEKGDIPEGYSVSREKKERFSLILESASTNQTSMYLCASSQLSSPGGTTGELFFGEGSRLTVL.

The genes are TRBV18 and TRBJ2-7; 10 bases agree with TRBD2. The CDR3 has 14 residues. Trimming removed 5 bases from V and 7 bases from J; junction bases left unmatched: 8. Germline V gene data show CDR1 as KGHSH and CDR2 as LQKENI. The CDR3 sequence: CASSTLAGVKEQYF. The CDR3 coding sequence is TGTGCCAGCTCAACGCTAGCGGGAGTTAAGGAGCAGTACTTC.

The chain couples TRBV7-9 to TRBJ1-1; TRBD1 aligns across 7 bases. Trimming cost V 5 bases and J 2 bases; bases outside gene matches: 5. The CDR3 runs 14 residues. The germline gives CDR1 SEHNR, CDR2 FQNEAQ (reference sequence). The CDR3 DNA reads TGTGCCAGCAGCCACCGGGACAGAAACACTGAAGCTTTCTTT. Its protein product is CASSHRDRNTEAFF.

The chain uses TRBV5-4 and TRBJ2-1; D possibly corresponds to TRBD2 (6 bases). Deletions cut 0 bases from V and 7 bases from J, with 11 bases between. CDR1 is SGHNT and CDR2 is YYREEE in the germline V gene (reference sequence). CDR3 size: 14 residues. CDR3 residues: CASSLAGEWNEQFF. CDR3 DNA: TGTGCCAGCAGCTTGGCGGGGGAGTGGAATGAGCAGTTCTTC.

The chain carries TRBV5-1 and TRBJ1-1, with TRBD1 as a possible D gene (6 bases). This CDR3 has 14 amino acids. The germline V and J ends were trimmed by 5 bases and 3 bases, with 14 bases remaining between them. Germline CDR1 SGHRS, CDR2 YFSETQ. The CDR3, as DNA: TGCGCCAGCAGGCCTGGACAGACCTACACTGAAGCTTTCTTT. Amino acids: CASRPGQTYTEAFF.

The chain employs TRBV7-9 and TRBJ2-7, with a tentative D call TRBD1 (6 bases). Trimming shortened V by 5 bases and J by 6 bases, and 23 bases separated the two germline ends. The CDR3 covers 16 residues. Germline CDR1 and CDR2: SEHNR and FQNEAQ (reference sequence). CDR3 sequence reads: CASSPRDRTVEPEQYF. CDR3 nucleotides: TGTGCCAGCAGCCCACGGGATAGGACAGTTGAGCCCGAGCAGTACTTC.

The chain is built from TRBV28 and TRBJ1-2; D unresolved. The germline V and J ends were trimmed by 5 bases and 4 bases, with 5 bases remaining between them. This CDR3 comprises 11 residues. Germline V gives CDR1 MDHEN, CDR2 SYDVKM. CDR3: CASSRVYGYTF. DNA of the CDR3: TGTGCCAGCAGTAGAGTCTATGGCTACACCTTC.

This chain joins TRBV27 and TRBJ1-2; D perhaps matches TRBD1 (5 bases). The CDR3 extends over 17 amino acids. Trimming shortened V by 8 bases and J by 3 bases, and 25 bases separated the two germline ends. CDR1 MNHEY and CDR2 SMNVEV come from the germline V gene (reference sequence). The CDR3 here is CASGITGIRNYHYGYTF. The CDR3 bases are TGTGCCAGCGGAATTACAGGCATACGTAATTACCACTATGGCTACACCTTC.

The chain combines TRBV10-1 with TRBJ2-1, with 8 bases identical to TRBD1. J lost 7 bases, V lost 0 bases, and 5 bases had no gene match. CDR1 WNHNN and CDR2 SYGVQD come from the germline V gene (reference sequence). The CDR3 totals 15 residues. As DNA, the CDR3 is TGCGCCAGCAGTGAGTCCGGCAGGGGGCGAAATGAGCAGTTCTTC. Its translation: CASSESGRGRNEQFF.

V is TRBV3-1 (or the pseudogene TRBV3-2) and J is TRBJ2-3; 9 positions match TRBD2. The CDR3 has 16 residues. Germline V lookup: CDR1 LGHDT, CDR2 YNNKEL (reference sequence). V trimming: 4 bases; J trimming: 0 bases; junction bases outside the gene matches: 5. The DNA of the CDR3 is TGTGCCAGCAGCCGGAGACTAGCGGCTAGCACAGATACGCAGTATTTT. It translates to CASSRRLAASTDTQYF.

CDR3 bases: TGTGCCACCAGTGATTTGCGTCGGCAGGGGAACTACGAGCAGTACTTC. Its translation is CATSDLRRQGNYEQYF. The V gene is TRBV24-1, the J gene TRBJ2-7; the D gene is possibly TRBD1 (6 bases). V dropped 0 bases and J dropped 3 bases, with 14 bases sitting between them. CDR3 length equals 16 residues. Germline CDR1 and CDR2: KGHDR and SFDVKD.

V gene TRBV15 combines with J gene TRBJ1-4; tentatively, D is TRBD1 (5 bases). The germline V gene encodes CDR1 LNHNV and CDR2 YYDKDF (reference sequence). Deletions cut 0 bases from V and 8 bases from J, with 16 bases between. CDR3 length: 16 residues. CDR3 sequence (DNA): TGTGCCACCAGCAGAGATTGGCCCCAGGGTAACGAAAAACTGTTTTTT. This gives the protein CATSRDWPQGNEKLFF.

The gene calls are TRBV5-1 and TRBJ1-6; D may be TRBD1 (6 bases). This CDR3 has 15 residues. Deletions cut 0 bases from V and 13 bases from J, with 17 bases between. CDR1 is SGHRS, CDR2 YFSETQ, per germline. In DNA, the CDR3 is TGCGCCAGCAGCTTGGAGGGACATTCAAGCAGTCCCCTCCACTTT. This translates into CASSLEGHSSSPLHF.

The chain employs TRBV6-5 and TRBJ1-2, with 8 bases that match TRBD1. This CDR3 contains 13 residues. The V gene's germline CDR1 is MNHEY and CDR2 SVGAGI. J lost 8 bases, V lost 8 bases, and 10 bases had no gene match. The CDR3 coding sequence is TGTGCCAGCTTAAAGGACAGGGCAGGCGGCTACACCTTC. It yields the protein CASLKDRAGGYTF.

The CDR3 region has the DNA TGTGCCAGTCGTCGGGAGAGAATGGAAAAACTGTTTTTT. Translated, it gives CASRRERMEKLFF. The chain recombines TRBV6-5 with TRBJ1-4; D remains unclear. V was trimmed by 9 bases and J by 8 bases, leaving 16 bases between them. Germline CDR1 is MNHEY and CDR2 is SVGAGI. CDR3 length: 13 amino acids.

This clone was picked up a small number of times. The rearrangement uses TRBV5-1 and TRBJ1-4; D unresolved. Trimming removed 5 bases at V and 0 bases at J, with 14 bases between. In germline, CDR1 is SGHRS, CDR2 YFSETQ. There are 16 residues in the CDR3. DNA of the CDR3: TGCGCCAGCAGTCAAGCTAGGTCCCCAACTAATGAAAAACTGTTTTTT. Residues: CASSQARSPTNEKLFF.

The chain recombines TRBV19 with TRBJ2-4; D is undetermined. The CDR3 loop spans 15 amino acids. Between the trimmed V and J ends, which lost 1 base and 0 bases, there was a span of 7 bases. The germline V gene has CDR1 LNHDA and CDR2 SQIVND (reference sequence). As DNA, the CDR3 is TGTGCCAGTAGTATAGCTACGGGAGCCAAAAACATTCAGTACTTC. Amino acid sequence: CASSIATGAKNIQYF.

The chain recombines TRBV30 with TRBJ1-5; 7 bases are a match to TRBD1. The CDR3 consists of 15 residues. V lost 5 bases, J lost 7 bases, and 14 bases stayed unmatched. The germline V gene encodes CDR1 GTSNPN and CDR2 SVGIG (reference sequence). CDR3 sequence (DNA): TGTGCCTGGGCTAAACAGGGGCCAATGGCACAGCCCCAGCATTTT. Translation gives CAWAKQGPMAQPQHF.

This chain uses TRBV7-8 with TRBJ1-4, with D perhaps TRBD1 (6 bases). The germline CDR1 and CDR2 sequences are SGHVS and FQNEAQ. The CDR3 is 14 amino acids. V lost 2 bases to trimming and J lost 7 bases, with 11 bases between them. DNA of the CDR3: TGTGCCAGCAGCTTACAGGGGATAAGTGAAAAACTGTTTTTT. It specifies CASSLQGISEKLFF. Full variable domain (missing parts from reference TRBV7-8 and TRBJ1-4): GAGVSQSPRYKVAKRGQDVALRCDPISGHVSLFWYQQALGQGPEFLTYFQNEAQLDKSGLPSDRFFAERPEGSVSTLKIQRTQQEDSAVYLCASSLQGISEKLFFGSGTQLSVL.

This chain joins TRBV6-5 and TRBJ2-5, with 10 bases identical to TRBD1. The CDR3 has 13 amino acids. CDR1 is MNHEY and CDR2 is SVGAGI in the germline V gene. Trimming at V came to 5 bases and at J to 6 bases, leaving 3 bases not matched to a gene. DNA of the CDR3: TGTGCCAGCAGTCCGGACAGGGGGAAGACCCAGTACTTC. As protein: CASSPDRGKTQYF.